The 30 T cell receptor beta chains below all came from one sample that was sequenced in a study of read filtering for tumor transcriptome and immune sequencing. Molecular barcoded adaptors covering alpha/delta and beta/gamma chains were used on approximately 400 ng RNA. Using its own MiXCR run on the reads, TCRdb lists one record per CDR3 protein. The table lists about 37,000 distinct CDR3 sequences, about 11% of them singletons. Sequenced: a population of CD138-negative cells sorted from bone marrow. These receptors came from a donor aged 40 or older with multiple myeloma.

In its sample, this clonotype was seen many times. In DNA form, the CDR3 reads TGTGCCAGCAGTTATGTAGGCGGTGGGACTGAAGCTTTCTTT. Translating gives CASSYVGGGTEAFF. The genes are TRBV6-6 and TRBJ1-1; D remains unclear. The V gene's germline CDR1 is MNHNY and CDR2 SVGAGI (reference sequence). The V gene lost 3 bases and the J gene lost 5 bases, with 13 bases spanning the gap. The CDR3 sequence is 14 residues long.

This clonotype has at least ten counts. This chain links TRBV7-8 with TRBJ1-2; D might be TRBD1 (5 bases). This CDR3 has 14 residues. CDR1 and CDR2 from the germline V gene are SGHVS and FQNEAQ. V was cut by 3 bases and J by 8 bases, with 16 bases left in between. The CDR3 loop is CASSLGGDFEGYTF. The CDR3 DNA reads as TGTGCCAGCAGCTTGGGGGGAGACTTTGAGGGCTACACCTTC.

The table lists this clonotype with a few counts. The rearrangement uses TRBV18 and TRBJ2-7; D is perhaps TRBD2 (5 bases). V lost 2 bases to trimming and J lost 4 bases, with 6 bases between them. Germline lookup yields CDR1 KGHSH and CDR2 LQKENI. The CDR3 consists of 12 residues. CDR3 protein: CASSPGEYEQYF. The CDR3 region has the DNA TGTGCCAGCTCACCAGGGGAGTACGAGCAGTACTTC.

In its sample, this clonotype was seen many times. The V call is TRBV29-1, the J call TRBJ2-2; D call uncertain. From germline, CDR1 is SQVTM and CDR2 ANQGSEA. The CDR3 has 13 residues. V lost 6 bases, J lost 4 bases, and 12 bases lay in between. CDR3 nucleotides: TGCAGCGTCGACTCTGAGGCCACCGGGGAGCTGTTTTTT. Protein product: CSVDSEATGELFF.

This clonotype was recorded many times. The V call is TRBV12-3 or TRBV12-4, the J call TRBJ2-1; 7 bases are a match to TRBD1. V shed 7 bases, J shed 0 bases, and the junction held 9 bases outside the gene matches. CDR3 size: 16 residues. The CDR3 here is CASTRDSQTSYNEQFF. The DNA for the CDR3 is TGTGCCAGCACCCGGGACAGTCAAACCTCCTACAATGAGCAGTTCTTC.

With regard to this clonotype: The conserved closing phenylalanine or tryptophan is absent in this CDR3, likely reflecting a read error. The chain carries TRBV6-1 and TRBJ2-3; 7 nucleotides line up with TRBD1. The V gene end was trimmed by 8 bases and the J gene end by 0 bases; junction bases not matched to a gene: 5. This CDR3 contains 14 residues. Per germline, CDR1 MNHNS and CDR2 SASEGT. CDR3 region: CASRGQLSTDTQYI. The CDR3 DNA reads TGTGCCAGCCGGGGACAGCTCAGCACAGATACGCAGTATATT.

This clonotype was found many times. The genes are TRBV18 and TRBJ1-4, with a possible D match to TRBD1 (5 bases). The germline V gene has CDR1 KGHSH and CDR2 LQKENI. V gave up 6 bases and J gave up 13 bases, with 15 bases separating them. The CDR3 covers 12 residues. The DNA for the CDR3 is TGTGCCAGCTCTAAACAGGATAGTCGACTGTTTTTT. It is translated as CASSKQDSRLFF.

The table lists this clonotype with many counts. The V and J genes are TRBV5-1 and TRBJ1-4; 11 bases are shared with TRBD1. The CDR3 has 14 residues. V gave up 5 bases and J gave up 7 bases; unmatched junction bases: 4. Per germline, CDR1 SGHRS and CDR2 YFSETQ. The CDR3 sequence: CASRTGTGGEKLFF. CDR3 in DNA: TGCGCCAGCAGGACCGGGACAGGGGGTGAAAAACTGTTTTTT. The whole variable domain, filled in from reference TRBV5-1 and TRBJ1-4, reads KAGVTQTPRYLIKTRGQQVTLSCSPISGHRSVSWYQQTPGQGLQFLFEYFSETQRNKGNFPGRFSGRQFSNSRSEMNVSTLELGDSALYLCASRTGTGGEKLFFGSGTQLSVL.

In its sample, this clonotype was seen once. The J gene is TRBJ1-1, the V gene TRBV20-1; maybe TRBD1 (5 bases). The CDR3 consists of 11 residues. Deletions cut 8 bases from V and 6 bases from J, with 13 bases between. Per the germline V gene, CDR1 is DFQATT and CDR2 is SNEGSKA (reference sequence). CDR3 DNA sequence: TGCAGTCGAACATGGGACGCTGAAGCTTTCTTT. Encoded protein: CSRTWDAEAFF.

This clonotype has ten or more counts. The gene calls are TRBV2 and TRBJ1-1; TRBD1 agrees at 7 bases. Germline loops: CDR1 SNHLY, CDR2 FYNNEI. The CDR3 runs 16 residues. Trimming took 6 bases from V and 1 from J; bases not matched to a gene: 11. The CDR3 coding sequence is TGTGCCAGCAGACGACCGAACAGGGGCTCGAACACTGAAGCTTTCTTT. Translated: CASRRPNRGSNTEAFF.

This clonotype was detected ten times or more. The gene calls are TRBV4-2 and TRBJ1-5; D possibly corresponds to TRBD1 (5 bases). The CDR3 has 14 residues. Trimming cost V 4 bases and J 6 bases, with 13 bases left between them. Germline CDR1 is LGHNA and CDR2 is YNFKEQ. The CDR3 sequence is CASSRGEWGQPQHF. CDR3 nucleotides: TGTGCCAGCAGCCGGGGGGAGTGGGGTCAGCCCCAGCATTTT.

This clonotype appeared many times. The chain combines TRBV28 with TRBJ2-3, with D perhaps TRBD1 (6 bases). Per the germline V gene, CDR1 is MDHEN and CDR2 is SYDVKM. V was cut by 6 bases and J by 1 base, with 23 bases left in between. CDR3 length equals 18 residues. The CDR3 nucleotides read TGTGCCAGCAGGTCCCCCAGCGGTCCGGGACACCGCACAGATACGCAGTATTTT. Its translation is CASRSPSGPGHRTDTQYF.

This clonotype was found many times. V gene TRBV9 combines with J gene TRBJ2-3; the D is unclear. Trimming took off 3 bases at V and 5 bases at J, with 7 bases between the two ends. The CDR3 has 12 amino acids. In germline, CDR1 is SGDLS, CDR2 YYNGEE. The CDR3 loop reads CASSGNEDTQYF. In DNA form, the CDR3 reads TGTGCCAGCAGCGGGAACGAAGATACGCAGTATTTT.

The sample holds many counts of this clonotype. The gene calls are TRBV2 and TRBJ2-1; a weak D match, TRBD2 (5 bases). Germline V CDR1 and CDR2: SNHLY, FYNNEI. The CDR3 loop spans 13 amino acids. Trimming removed 10 bases from V and 0 bases from J, with 10 bases in between. CDR3 bases: TGTGCCACCCTTGGGAGCTCCTACAATGAGCAGTTCTTC. Translating gives CATLGSSYNEQFF.

Concerning this clonotype itself: Since a much larger clone is just one base distant, this may be a read error. This chain connects TRBV12-3 or TRBV12-4 to TRBJ1-1; D unresolved. Trimming took 3 bases from V and 7 from J, leaving 21 bases between them. The CDR3 consists of 16 residues. CDR3 region: CASSFRHPVVDDEAFF. DNA of the CDR3: TGTGCCAGCAGTTTCAGGCACCCGGTTGTGGATGATGAAGCTTTCTTT.

This clonotype was observed many times. The J gene is TRBJ2-2, the V gene TRBV9; D not certain. The germline CDR1 and CDR2 sequences are SGDLS and YYNGEE. Trimming pared 5 bases from V and 5 bases from J, leaving 13 bases between. CDR3 size: 14 residues. CDR3 bases: TGTGCCAGCAGGAGACGTGTCCGGACCGGGGAGCTGTTTTTT. This sequence encodes CASRRRVRTGELFF.

This clonotype was observed at least ten times. This sequence joins TRBV5-1 and TRBJ2-3; 8 nucleotides match TRBD1. This CDR3 is built from 13 residues. With V trimmed by 5 bases and J by 6 bases, 5 bases remained unmatched. Looked up from germline, CDR1 is SGHRS and CDR2 is YFSETQ. CDR3 DNA sequence: TGCGCCAGCAGATCGGACAGGGTGGATACGCAGTATTTT. This translates into CASRSDRVDTQYF. Variable domain in full (rest from reference TRBV5-1 and TRBJ2-3): KAGVTQTPRYLIKTRGQQVTLSCSPISGHRSVSWYQQTPGQGLQFLFEYFSETQRNKGNFPGRFSGRQFSNSRSEMNVSTLELGDSALYLCASRSDRVDTQYFGPGTRLTVL.

Notes on this clonotype: Possible read error: a much larger clone is one base away. The CDR3 sequence is CASSPRQGGSYGYTF. The CDR3 nucleotides read TGTGCCAGCAGTCCCCGACAGGGGGGAAGCTATGGCTACACCTTC. The chain links TRBV12-3 or TRBV12-4 to TRBJ1-2; 9 bases map to TRBD1. The V segment lost 5 bases and the J segment 4 bases; nucleotides outside the gene matches: 8. The CDR3 loop spans 15 amino acids.

This clonotype showed up many times. The V gene is TRBV6-5, the J gene TRBJ2-7, with 7 nucleotides matching TRBD1. V lost 6 bases, J lost 3 bases, and 8 bases stayed unmatched. Germline assignment: CDR1 MNHEY and CDR2 SVGAGI. The CDR3 totals 14 residues. CDR3 bases: TGTGCCAGCAGACCGGGACAGCCAGACTACGAGCAGTACTTC. It translates to CASRPGQPDYEQYF.

As regards this clonotype: A far larger clone is one nucleotide away, so this likely arose from a read error. The chain has TRBV5-5 and TRBJ2-1; TRBD2 might be the D (8 bases). CDR1 SGHKS and CDR2 YYEKEE come from the germline V gene (reference sequence). The CDR3 totals 15 residues. CDR3 loop: CASSLLAGQLNGQFF. The CDR3 region has the DNA TGTGCCAGCAGCTTATTAGCGGGACAGCTCAATGGGCAGTTCTTC. Together with reference TRBV5-5 and TRBJ2-1, the CDR3 gives the full variable domain: DAGVTQSPTHLIKTRGQQVTLRCSPISGHKSVSWYQQVLGQGPQFIFQYYEKEERGRGNFPDRFSARQFPNYSSELNVNALLLGDSALYLCASSLLAGQLNGQFFGPGTRLTVL.

Ten or more counts support this clonotype. The V call is TRBV7-9, the J call TRBJ1-1; D unclear. Between the trimmed V and J ends, which lost 5 bases and 6 bases, there was a span of 13 bases. The CDR3 is 13 residues long. In germline, CDR1 is SEHNR, CDR2 FQNEAQ (reference sequence). Here the CDR3 DNA reads TGTGCCAGCAGCCCTGAAGGGATGGCTGAAGCTTTCTTT. Protein product: CASSPEGMAEAFF.

As for this clonotype: This may arise from a read error, as a much more abundant clone is one base away. V gene TRBV28 combines with J gene TRBJ2-3, with TRBD2 identical over 7 bases. Germline-derived CDR1 and CDR2 are MDHEN and SYDVKM. This CDR3 is built from 15 residues. CDR3 sequence reads: CASSSRDYRTDTQCF. The CDR3 DNA sequence: TGTGCCAGCAGTTCCCGGGACTACCGCACAGATACGCAGTGTTTT. Full variable domain (remainder filled in from reference TRBV28 and TRBJ2-3): DVKVTQSSRYLVKRTGEKVFLECVQDMDHENMFWYRQDPGLGLRLIYFSYDVKMKEKGDIPEGYSVSREKKERFSLILESASTNQTSMYLCASSSRDYRTDTQCFGPGTRLTVL.

This clonotype has ten or more counts. The V and J genes are TRBV4-1 and TRBJ2-1, with 10 bases matching TRBD2. The J segment lost 2 bases and the V segment lost 2 bases, leaving 12 bases of the junction unmatched. The CDR3 loop spans 19 amino acids. Germline lookup yields CDR1 MGHRA and CDR2 YSYEKL. CDR3 nucleotide sequence: TGCGCCAGCAGCCAAAAAACACCAGCGGGGGGGCAGGCCTACAATGAGCAGTTCTTC. Translated, it gives CASSQKTPAGGQAYNEQFF.

This clonotype came up many times. The chain employs TRBV24-1 and TRBJ1-1, with 8 bases identical to TRBD1. The germline gives CDR1 KGHDR, CDR2 SFDVKD. The CDR3 spans 13 residues. Trimming took 7 bases from V and 3 from J; bases not matched to a gene: 3. The CDR3 loop reads CATRDRAHTEAFF. For the CDR3, the DNA is TGTGCCACCAGGGACAGGGCCCACACTGAAGCTTTCTTT.

Details on this clonotype: A much larger clone differs by one base, so this may be a read error. This sequence joins TRBV3-1 and TRBJ2-2; TRBD1 or TRBD2 may be the D gene (5 bases each). CDR3 length: 18 amino acids. Germline V gene data show CDR1 as LGHDT and CDR2 as YNNKEL (reference sequence). The CDR3 loop reads CASSQYPGTDTNTGELSF. As DNA, the CDR3 is TGTGCCAGCAGCCAATACCCTGGGACGGATACGAACACCGGGGAGCTGTCTTTT.

This clonotype was observed a handful of times. The V call is TRBV7-2, the J call TRBJ2-3; D not certain. The CDR3 covers 13 residues. Germline V CDR1 and CDR2: SGHTA, FQGNSA. V lost 6 bases and J 1 base, leaving 8 bases between the germline ends. The CDR3 loop is CASSFPGTDTQYF. CDR3 coding DNA: TGTGCCAGCAGTTTTCCGGGCACAGATACGCAGTATTTT.

The chain couples TRBV2 to TRBJ1-5, with TRBD1 identical over 8 bases. This CDR3 comprises 13 residues. V lost 6 bases to trimming and J lost 5 bases; unmatched junction nucleotides: 3. The V gene's germline CDR1 is SNHLY and CDR2 FYNNEI. The CDR3 nucleotides are TGTGCCAGCAGGGCGGGACAGGATCAGCCCCAGCATTTT. It encodes CASRAGQDQPQHF. Based on the CDR3 plus reference TRBV2 and TRBJ1-5, the full variable domain is EPEVTQTPSHQVTQMGQEVILRCVPISNHLYFYWYRQILGQKVEFLVSFYNNEISEKSEIFDDQFSVERPDGSNFTLKIRSTKLEDSAMYFCASRAGQDQPQHFGDGTRLSIL.

As for this clonotype: A much larger clone is a single base away; this may be a read error. Because it lacks the conserved phenylalanine or tryptophan at the end, this CDR3 is likely a read error. V and J are TRBV12-3 or TRBV12-4 and TRBJ1-2; D ambiguous. V was shortened by 5 bases and J by 6 bases, with 13 bases between the two germline ends. CDR3 length: 13 residues. CDR3 amino acids: CASSPGRINGYTL. CDR3 sequence (DNA): TGTGCCAGCAGTCCCGGACGGATCAATGGCTACACCCTC.

At least ten counts were recorded for this clonotype. The chain uses TRBV6-2 or TRBV6-3 and TRBJ1-1; no clear D gene. The CDR3 runs to 12 residues. Trimming removed 6 bases at V and 6 bases at J, with 11 bases between. Germline assignment: CDR1 MNHEY and CDR2 SVGEGT. As DNA, the CDR3 is TGTGCCAGCAGGAGAGGCGGGGCTGAAGCTTTCTTT. Its translation: CASRRGGAEAFF.

The V and J genes are TRBV4-2 and TRBJ2-7; weak D call: TRBD2 (5 bases). The V end lost 4 bases, the J end lost 5 bases, and 15 bases lay between the germline ends. The CDR3 is 14 residues long. The germline CDR1 and CDR2 sequences are LGHNA and YNFKEQ. CDR3 sequence reads: CASSLPGLQDEQYF. DNA for the CDR3: TGTGCCAGCAGCCTTCCCGGACTCCAGGACGAGCAGTACTTC.